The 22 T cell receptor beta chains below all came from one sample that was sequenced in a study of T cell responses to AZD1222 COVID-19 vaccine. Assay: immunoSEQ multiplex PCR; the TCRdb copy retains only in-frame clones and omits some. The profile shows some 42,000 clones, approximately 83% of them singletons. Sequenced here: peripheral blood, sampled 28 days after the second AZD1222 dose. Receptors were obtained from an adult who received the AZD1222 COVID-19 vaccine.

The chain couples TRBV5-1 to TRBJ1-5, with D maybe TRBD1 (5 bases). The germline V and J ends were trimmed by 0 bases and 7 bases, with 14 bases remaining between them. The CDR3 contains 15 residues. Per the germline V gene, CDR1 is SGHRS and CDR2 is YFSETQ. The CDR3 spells CASSLVAGTLQPQHF. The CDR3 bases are TGCGCCAGCAGCTTGGTCGCCGGGACGCTACAGCCCCAGCATTTT.

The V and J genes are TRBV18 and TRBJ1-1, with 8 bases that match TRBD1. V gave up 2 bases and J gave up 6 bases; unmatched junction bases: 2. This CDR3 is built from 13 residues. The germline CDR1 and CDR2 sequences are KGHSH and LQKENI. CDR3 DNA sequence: TGTGCCAGCTCACCAATACAGGGGGCTGAAGCTTTCTTT. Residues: CASSPIQGAEAFF.

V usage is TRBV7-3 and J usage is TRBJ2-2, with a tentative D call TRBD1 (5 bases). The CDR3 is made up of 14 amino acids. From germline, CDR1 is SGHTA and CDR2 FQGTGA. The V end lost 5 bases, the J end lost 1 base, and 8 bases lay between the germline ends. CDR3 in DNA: TGTGCCAGCAGCGTAGACAGGAACACCGGGGAGCTGTTTTTT. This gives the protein CASSVDRNTGELFF.

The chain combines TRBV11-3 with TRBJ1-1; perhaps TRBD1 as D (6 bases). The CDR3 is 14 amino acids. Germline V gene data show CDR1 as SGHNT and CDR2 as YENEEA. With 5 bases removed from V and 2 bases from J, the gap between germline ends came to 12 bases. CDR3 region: CASSPGQSNTEAFF. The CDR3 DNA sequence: TGTGCCAGCAGCCCCGGACAGTCCAACACTGAAGCTTTCTTT.

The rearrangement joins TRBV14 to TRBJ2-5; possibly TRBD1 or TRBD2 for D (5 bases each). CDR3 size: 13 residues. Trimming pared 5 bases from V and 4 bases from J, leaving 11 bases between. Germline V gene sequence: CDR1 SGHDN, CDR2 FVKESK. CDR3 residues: CASSEVRGETQYF. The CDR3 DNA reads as TGTGCCAGCAGCGAAGTGAGGGGAGAGACCCAGTACTTC.

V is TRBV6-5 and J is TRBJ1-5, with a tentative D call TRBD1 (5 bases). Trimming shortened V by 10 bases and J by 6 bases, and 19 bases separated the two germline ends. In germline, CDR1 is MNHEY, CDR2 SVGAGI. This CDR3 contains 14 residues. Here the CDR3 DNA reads TGTGCCACCATGATCGCAGGGATGAGTCAGCCCCAGCATTTT. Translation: CATMIAGMSQPQHF.

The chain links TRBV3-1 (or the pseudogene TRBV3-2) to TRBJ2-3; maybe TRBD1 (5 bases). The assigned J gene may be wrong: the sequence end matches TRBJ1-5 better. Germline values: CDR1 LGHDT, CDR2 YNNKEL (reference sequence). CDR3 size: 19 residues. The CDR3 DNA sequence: TGTGCCAGCAGCCCCGGCGGGACTAGCGGGGTGCCCTACACAGATACGCAGCATTTT. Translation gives CASSPGGTSGVPYTDTQHF.

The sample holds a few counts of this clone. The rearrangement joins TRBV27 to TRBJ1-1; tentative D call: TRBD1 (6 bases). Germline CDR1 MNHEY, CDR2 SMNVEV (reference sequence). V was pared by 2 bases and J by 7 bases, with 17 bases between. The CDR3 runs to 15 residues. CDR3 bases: TGTGCCAGCAGTTTAAACTCCAGGGGAGCGGTTGAAGCTTTCTTT. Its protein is CASSLNSRGAVEAFF.

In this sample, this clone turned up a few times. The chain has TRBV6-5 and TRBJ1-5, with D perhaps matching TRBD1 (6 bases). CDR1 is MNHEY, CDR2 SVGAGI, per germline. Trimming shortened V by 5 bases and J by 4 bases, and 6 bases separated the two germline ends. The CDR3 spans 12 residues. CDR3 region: CASSQGNQPQHF. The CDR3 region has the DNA TGTGCCAGCAGTCAGGGGAATCAGCCCCAGCATTTT.

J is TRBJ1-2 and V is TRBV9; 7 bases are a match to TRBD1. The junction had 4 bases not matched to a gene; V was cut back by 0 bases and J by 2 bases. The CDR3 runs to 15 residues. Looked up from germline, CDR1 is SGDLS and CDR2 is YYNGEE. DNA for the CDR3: TGTGCCAGCAGCGTAGGTGCAGGGGGAAACTATGGCTACACCTTC. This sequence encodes CASSVGAGGNYGYTF.

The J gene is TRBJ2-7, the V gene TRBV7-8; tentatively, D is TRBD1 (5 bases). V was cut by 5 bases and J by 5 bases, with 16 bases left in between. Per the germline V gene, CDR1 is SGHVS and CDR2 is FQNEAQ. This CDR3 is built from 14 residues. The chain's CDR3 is CASSPPGFLNEQYF. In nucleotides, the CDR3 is TGTGCCAGCAGCCCACCAGGGTTCCTGAACGAGCAGTACTTC. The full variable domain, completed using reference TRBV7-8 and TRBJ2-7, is GAGVSQSPRYKVAKRGQDVALRCDPISGHVSLFWYQQALGQGPEFLTYFQNEAQLDKSGLPSDRFFAERPEGSVSTLKIQRTQQEDSAVYLCASSPPGFLNEQYFGPGTRLTVT.

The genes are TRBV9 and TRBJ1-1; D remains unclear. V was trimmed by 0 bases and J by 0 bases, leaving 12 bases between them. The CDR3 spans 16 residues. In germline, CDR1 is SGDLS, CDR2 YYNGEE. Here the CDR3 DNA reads TGTGCCAGCAGCGTAGGATCCGCACGGATGAACACTGAAGCTTTCTTT. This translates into CASSVGSARMNTEAFF.

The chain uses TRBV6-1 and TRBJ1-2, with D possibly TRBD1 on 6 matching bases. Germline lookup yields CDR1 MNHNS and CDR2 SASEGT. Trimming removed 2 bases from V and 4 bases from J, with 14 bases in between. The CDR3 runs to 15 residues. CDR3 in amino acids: CASSEPQGILYGYTF. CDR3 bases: TGTGCCAGCAGTGAACCCCAGGGGATACTCTATGGCTACACCTTC.

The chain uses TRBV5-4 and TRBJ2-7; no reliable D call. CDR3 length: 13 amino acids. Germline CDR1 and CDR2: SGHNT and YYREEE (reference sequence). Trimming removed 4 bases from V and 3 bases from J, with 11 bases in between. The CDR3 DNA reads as TGTGCCAGCAGCAGCGACTCTTTCTACGAGCAGTACTTC. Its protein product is CASSSDSFYEQYF.

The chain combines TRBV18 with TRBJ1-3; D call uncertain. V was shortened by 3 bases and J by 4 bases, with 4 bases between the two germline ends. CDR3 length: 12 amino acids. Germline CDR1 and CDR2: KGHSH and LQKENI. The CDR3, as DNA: TGTGCCAGCTCACCTAGCGGAAACACCATATATTTT. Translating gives CASSPSGNTIYF.

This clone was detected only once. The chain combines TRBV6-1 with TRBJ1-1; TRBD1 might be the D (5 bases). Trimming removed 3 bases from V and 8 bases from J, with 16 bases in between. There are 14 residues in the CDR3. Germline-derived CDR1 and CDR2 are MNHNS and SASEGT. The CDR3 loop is CASSEGGWGAEAFF. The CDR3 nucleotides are TGTGCCAGCAGTGAGGGGGGGTGGGGAGCCGAAGCTTTCTTT.

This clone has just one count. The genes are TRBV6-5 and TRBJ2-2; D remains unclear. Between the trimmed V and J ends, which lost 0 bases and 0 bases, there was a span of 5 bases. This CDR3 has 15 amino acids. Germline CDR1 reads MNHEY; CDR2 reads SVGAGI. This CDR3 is CASSYSQPNTGELFF. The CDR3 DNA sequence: TGTGCCAGCAGTTACTCCCAACCGAACACCGGGGAGCTGTTTTTT.

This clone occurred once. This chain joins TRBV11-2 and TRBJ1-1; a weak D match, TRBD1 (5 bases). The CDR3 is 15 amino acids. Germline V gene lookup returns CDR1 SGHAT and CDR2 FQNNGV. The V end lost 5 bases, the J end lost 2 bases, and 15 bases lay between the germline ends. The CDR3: CASSKEGLINTEAFF. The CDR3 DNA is TGTGCCAGCAGCAAAGAGGGACTGATTAACACTGAAGCTTTCTTT.

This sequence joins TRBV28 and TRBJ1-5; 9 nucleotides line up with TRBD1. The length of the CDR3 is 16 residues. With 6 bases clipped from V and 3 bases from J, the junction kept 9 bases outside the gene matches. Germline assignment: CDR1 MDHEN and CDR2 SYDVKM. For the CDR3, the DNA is TGTGCCAGCAGCTCGGTGGACAGGGGAAACAATCAGCCCCAGCATTTT. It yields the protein CASSSVDRGNNQPQHF.

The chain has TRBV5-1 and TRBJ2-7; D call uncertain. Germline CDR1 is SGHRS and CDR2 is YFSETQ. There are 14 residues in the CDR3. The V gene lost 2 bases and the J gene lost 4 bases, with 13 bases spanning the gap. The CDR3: CASSLDPEWYEQYF. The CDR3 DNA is TGCGCCAGCAGCTTAGACCCCGAGTGGTACGAGCAGTACTTC. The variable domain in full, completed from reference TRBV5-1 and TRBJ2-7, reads KAGVTQTPRYLIKTRGQQVTLSCSPISGHRSVSWYQQTPGQGLQFLFEYFSETQRNKGNFPGRFSGRQFSNSRSEMNVSTLELGDSALYLCASSLDPEWYEQYFGPGTRLTVT.

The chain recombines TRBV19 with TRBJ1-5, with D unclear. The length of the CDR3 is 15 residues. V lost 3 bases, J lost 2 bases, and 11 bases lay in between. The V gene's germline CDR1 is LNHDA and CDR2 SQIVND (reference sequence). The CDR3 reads CASSIEAGRNQPQHF. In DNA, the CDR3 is TGTGCCAGTAGTATCGAAGCAGGCCGCAATCAGCCCCAGCATTTT. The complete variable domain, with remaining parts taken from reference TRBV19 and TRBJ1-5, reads DGGITQSPKYLFRKEGQNVTLSCEQNLNHDAMYWYRQDPGQGLRLIYYSQIVNDFQKGDIAEGYSVSREKKESFPLTVTSAQKNPTAFYLCASSIEAGRNQPQHFGDGTRLSIL.

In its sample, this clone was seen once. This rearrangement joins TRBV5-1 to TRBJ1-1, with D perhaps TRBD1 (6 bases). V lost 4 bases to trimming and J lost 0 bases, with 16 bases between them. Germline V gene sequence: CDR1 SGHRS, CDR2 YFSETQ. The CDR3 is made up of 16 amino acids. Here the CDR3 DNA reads TGCGCCAGCAGCCTAGAACCGACAGGAATGAACACTGAAGCTTTCTTT. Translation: CASSLEPTGMNTEAFF.